These T cell receptor beta chains were read from a single sample in a study of blood T cell repertoires in COVID-19. Assay: immunoSEQ multiplex PCR; the TCRdb copy retains only in-frame clones and omits some. The data contain 100,000 to 150,000 clones, roughly four fifths of them seen just once; the ten biggest clones take up about 4%. Material for sequencing was peripheral blood. Receptors were obtained from a woman aged 45-65 years with acute or convalescent COVID-19. Each CDR3 is given with its conserved first and last residue. D genes are given only for firm matches. Not every row has a clone size; where given, it reads once, few, many or a size class.

d_call	clone_size	j_call	v_call	cdr3_nt	cdr3_aa
.	.	TRBJ2-7	TRBV5-1	TGCGCCAGCAGCTTCCAGGGTTACGAGCAGTACTTC	CASSFQGYEQYF
.	.	TRBJ2-5	TRBV28	TGTGCCAGCACACCTGGGCAAGAAGAGACCCAGTACTTC	CASTPGQEETQYF
.	once	TRBJ2-2	TRBV11-1	TGTGCCACTCAGGGCAGGAACACCGGGGAGCTGTTTTTT	CATQGRNTGELFF
TRBD1	once	TRBJ1-3	TRBV6-2/TRBV6-3	TGTGCCAGCAGTTACTCGACAGGGGGAAATGGAAACACCATATATTTT	CASSYSTGGNGNTIYF
TRBD2	few	TRBJ2-1	TRBV30	TGTGCCTGGGGCTCCGGGACTAGCAGGCATGAGCAGTTCTTC	CAWGSGTSRHEQFF
.	.	TRBJ2-5	TRBV5-6	TGTGCCAGCAGCTTGGAAGGGGCCCAGTACTTC	CASSLEGAQYF
TRBD1	few	TRBJ1-4	TRBV2	TGTGCCACCACACGACAGGGGGGTGCAACTAATGAAAAACTGTTTTTT	CATTRQGGATNEKLFF
.	.	TRBJ1-1	TRBV6-5	TGTGCCAGCAGCGCCGACAGGAACACTGAAGCTTTCTTT	CASSADRNTEAFF
.	.	TRBJ1-3	TRBV18	TGTGCCAGCTCACTGGACAGAGGAAACACCATATATTTT	CASSLDRGNTIYF
TRBD2	.	TRBJ2-1	TRBV3-1/TRBV3-2	TGTGCCAGCAGCCTGACTAGCGGGGGTGGAACCTACAATGAGCAGTTCTTC	CASSLTSGGGTYNEQFF
.	.	TRBJ2-3	TRBV19	TGTGCCAGTAGCCAAACTAGCACAGATACGCAGTATTTT	CASSQTSTDTQYF
TRBD1	.	TRBJ1-1	TRBV19	TGTGCCAGTAGTATTGGACAGGGTATCTCGGCTGAAGCTTTCTTT	CASSIGQGISAEAFF
.	.	TRBJ1-6	TRBV3-1/TRBV3-2	TGTGCCAGCAGCCACAGATTCAATTCACCCCTCCACTTT	CASSHRFNSPLHF
TRBD2	few	TRBJ2-7	TRBV3-1/TRBV3-2	TGTGCCAGCAGCCGATGGGAGGGCGAGCAGTACTTC	CASSRWEGEQYF
.	.	TRBJ2-7	TRBV21-1	TGTGCCAGCGGACACCCCCTCTACGAGCAGTACTTC	CASGHPLYEQYF
TRBD1	once	TRBJ2-1	TRBV28	TGTGCCAGCAGTCTGGGGGACAGGTGGTACAATGAGCAGTTCTTC	CASSLGDRWYNEQFF
TRBD1	.	TRBJ1-2	TRBV27	TGTGCCAGCAGTCCCGACGACAGGGTGGGGGGCTACACCTTC	CASSPDDRVGGYTF
.	.	TRBJ2-5	TRBV4-2	TGTGCCAGCAGCCAAGATCCCCCCGTAGAGACCCAGTACTTC	CASSQDPPVETQYF
.	.	TRBJ1-1	TRBV18	TGTGCCAGCTCACCCCCTGGGGAGACTGAAGCTTTCTTT	CASSPPGETEAFF
TRBD1	once	TRBJ1-1	TRBV5-6	TGTGCCAGCAGCTTACCCAGGGGGCGAGCTGTTGAAGCTTTCTTT	CASSLPRGRAVEAFF
.	.	TRBJ2-2	TRBV19	TGTGCCAGTAACTTACAGCCGAACACCGGGGAGCTGTTTTTT	CASNLQPNTGELFF
TRBD1	.	TRBJ2-5	TRBV28	TGTGCCAGCAGTCTCCGGGACAGGGGGGAGACCCAGTACTTC	CASSLRDRGETQYF
TRBD1	.	TRBJ1-2	TRBV2	TGTGCCAGCAGGGACAAACCCCCGGGACAGGGTACCCGCCCGTACTATGGCTACACCTTC	CASRDKPPGQGTRPYYGYTF
.	.	TRBJ1-4	TRBV5-1	TGCGCCAGCAGCCGGGGCAGCGGGGCGAGTAATGAAAAACTGTTTTTT	CASSRGSGASNEKLFF
TRBD1	.	TRBJ1-4	TRBV11-2	TGTGCCAGCAGCCCCGGGACAGTCGGTAGTGAAAAACTGTTTTTT	CASSPGTVGSEKLFF
.	.	TRBJ2-7	TRBV20-1	TGCAGTGCTAGTCCACAGGGTGGCCACGAGCAGTACTTC	CSASPQGGHEQYF
TRBD1	.	TRBJ1-2	TRBV28	TGTGCCAGTACTTCCTCCGCCGGGACAGCCTATGGCTACACCTTC	CASTSSAGTAYGYTF
.	.	TRBJ1-3	TRBV19	TGTGCCAGTAGTACCGGTAGCTCTGGAAACACCATATATTTT	CASSTGSSGNTIYF
.	.	TRBJ2-1	TRBV28	TGTGCCAGCACCCCGCCGGGACTCCTCTTGGGTAATGAGCAGTTCTTC	CASTPPGLLLGNEQFF
.	few	TRBJ1-3	TRBV18	TGTGCCAGCTCACCACACAACTCTGGAAACACCATATATTTT	CASSPHNSGNTIYF
TRBD1	.	TRBJ1-2	TRBV28	TGTGCCAGCAGTTCCTCCGGACAGGGCCGATATGGCTACACCTTC	CASSSSGQGRYGYTF